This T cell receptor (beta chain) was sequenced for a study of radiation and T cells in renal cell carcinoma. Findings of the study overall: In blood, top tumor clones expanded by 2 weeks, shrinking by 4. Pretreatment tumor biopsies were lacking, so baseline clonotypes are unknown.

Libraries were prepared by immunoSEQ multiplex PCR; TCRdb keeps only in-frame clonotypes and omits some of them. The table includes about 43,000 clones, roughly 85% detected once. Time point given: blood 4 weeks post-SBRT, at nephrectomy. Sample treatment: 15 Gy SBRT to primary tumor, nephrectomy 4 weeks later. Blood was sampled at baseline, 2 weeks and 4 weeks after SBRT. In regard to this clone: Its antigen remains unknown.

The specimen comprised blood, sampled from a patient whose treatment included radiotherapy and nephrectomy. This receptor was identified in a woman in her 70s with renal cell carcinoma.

DNA for the CDR3: TGTGCCAGCTCAGATGGGACAGGGGTCCTCTACGAGCAGTACTTC. It encodes CASSDGTGVLYEQYF. The V call is TRBV18, the J call TRBJ2-7; 10 bases align to TRBD1. The CDR3 consists of 15 residues. Germline CDR1 reads KGHSH; CDR2 reads LQKENI. Trimming removed 5 bases from V and 3 bases from J; junction bases left unmatched: 7.